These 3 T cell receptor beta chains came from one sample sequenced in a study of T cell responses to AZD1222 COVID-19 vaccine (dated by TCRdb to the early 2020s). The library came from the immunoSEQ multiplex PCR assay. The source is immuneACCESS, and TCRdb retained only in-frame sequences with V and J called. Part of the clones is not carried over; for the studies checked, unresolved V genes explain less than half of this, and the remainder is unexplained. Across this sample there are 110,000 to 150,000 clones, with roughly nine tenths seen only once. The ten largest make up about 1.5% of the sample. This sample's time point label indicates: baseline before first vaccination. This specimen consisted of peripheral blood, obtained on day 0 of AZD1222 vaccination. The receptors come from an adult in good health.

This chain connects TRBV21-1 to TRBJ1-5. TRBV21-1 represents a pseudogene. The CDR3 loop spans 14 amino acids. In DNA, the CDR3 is TGTGCCAGCAGCAAAGGAGTGAGCAATCAGCCCCAGCATTTT. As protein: CASSKGVSNQPQHF.

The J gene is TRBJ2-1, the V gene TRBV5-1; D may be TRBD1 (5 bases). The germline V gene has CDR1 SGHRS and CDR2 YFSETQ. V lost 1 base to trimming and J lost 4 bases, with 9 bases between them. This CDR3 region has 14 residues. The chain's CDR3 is CASSLPTAYNEQFF. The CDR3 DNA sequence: TGCGCCAGCAGCTTGCCGACAGCTTACAATGAGCAGTTCTTC. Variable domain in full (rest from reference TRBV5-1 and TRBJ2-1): KAGVTQTPRYLIKTRGQQVTLSCSPISGHRSVSWYQQTPGQGLQFLFEYFSETQRNKGNFPGRFSGRQFSNSRSEMNVSTLELGDSALYLCASSLPTAYNEQFFGPGTRLTVL.

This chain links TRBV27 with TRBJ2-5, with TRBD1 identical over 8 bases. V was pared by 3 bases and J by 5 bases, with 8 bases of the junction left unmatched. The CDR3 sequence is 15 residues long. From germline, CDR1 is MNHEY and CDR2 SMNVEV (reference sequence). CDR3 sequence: CASSFAGGVRETQYF. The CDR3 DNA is TGTGCCAGCAGTTTTGCAGGGGGCGTACGTGAGACCCAGTACTTC.